This T cell receptor (beta chain) was captured in a study of blood T cell repertoires in COVID-19 (TCRdb year 2020). A note on the overall study: Samples from collaborators originated in the United States, Italy and Spain and spanned both the acute and convalescent phases of COVID-19. The prospective study material was composed of cDNA or gDNA derived from T cells, B-cell-depleted T cells, or PBMCs. Subjects who had been exposed to COVID-19, were actively infected with it, or had recovered from it provided the deeply sampled blood TCRbeta repertoires that made up the dataset. The repertoires were released in a freely available public database meant as a resource for research on the immune response to SARS-CoV-2. The samples were drawn from two sources: the first 160 participants of the ongoing ImmuneRACE study, and 1,000 to 1,500 subjects contributed by 6 global collaborators. Nearly every sample came with metadata listing a de-identified subject ID, COVID-19 status, age in years and sex. Where available, HLA class I and class II types were obtained from metadata supplied by the sample provider rather than from assay-based typing.

The germline V gene gives CDR1 as SGHVS and CDR2 as FQNEAQ. The CDR3 goes from the cysteine to the phenylalanine over 13 residues. CDR3 DNA only is kept here, 39 bases in frame from base 1. V lost 3 bases and J lost 11 bases, and the count of bases not matched to a germline gene is 7. Paper-wide results and their limitations: The amount of clinical and demographic metadata varied by source and participant and was provided uncurated.

The collaborating institutions used their own protocols to collect whole blood in K2EDTA tubes. For TCRbeta analysis, collaborators shipped samples in one of three forms: frozen whole blood, isolated PBMCs, or DNA extracted from either of those sample types. TCRbeta CDR3 regions were amplified from genomic DNA by means of the immunoSEQ Assay, a bias-controlled multiplex PCR. The study's processing was this. Nucleated cell counts per sample were estimated from amplification of reference gene primers within the assay. To quantify the absolute abundance of each unique TCRbeta CDR3 rearrangement, sequence reads were collapsed and filtered. Productive Simpson clonality was computed per sample as the square root of Simpson's diversity index over productive rearrangements. TCRdb holds this immuneACCESS table with in-frame rearrangements only. Some clones are missing; in checked studies, unresolved V genes explain under half, and the rest has no known cause. V and J calls plus clone size are reproduced from that table; the DNA served to infer D and trimming. Present in this sample are more than 75,000 clones, about 83% of which were seen just once. The ten largest clonotypes hold approximately 15% of the sample.

With respect to this clone: Its antigen remains undetermined. Base qualities are not recorded, but no much larger clone differs from it by a single base.

The sample was peripheral blood. This TCR was recovered from a woman between 70 and 85 years old with acute or convalescent COVID-19. The chain is encoded by TRBV7-8 joined to TRBJ1-1; 9 central nucleotides agree with TRBD1. The CDR3 region: CASSFSGDRVAFF. The bases are TGTGCCAGCAGCTTTTCTGGGGACAGGGTGGCTTTCTTT.